This TCR beta chain was sequenced in a study of blood T cell repertoires in COVID-19. At the level of the study: The samples span acute and convalescent COVID-19 from the United States, Italy and Spain. T cells, B-cell-depleted T cells, or PBMCs supplied cDNA or gDNA.

In the original analysis: Reference gene primer amplification gave nucleated cell count estimates. TCRdb's table, derived via immunoSEQ multiplex PCR, lists solely in-frame clones and lacks some. The V and J calls and the clone size are those of that table, but D and trimming were determined from the DNA. The data contain over 200,000 clones, 83% of them singletons. The CDR3 consists of 15 residues. With V trimmed by 0 bases and J by 12 bases, 10 bases remained unmatched. CDR1 and CDR2 from the germline V gene are SGHRS and YFSETQ. The chain is built from TRBV5-1 and TRBJ2-1, with 9 nucleotides matching TRBD2. The sequence came from a man between 40 and 49 years old with active or convalescent COVID-19. Sequencing was done on a sample of peripheral blood. The CDR3, as DNA: TGCGCCAGCAGCTTGGCGAGCGGGGGGCTAGGGGTGCAGTTCTTC. It encodes CASSLASGGLGVQFF.